One and the same sample provided the 24 T cell receptor beta chains below, sequenced in a study of blood T cell repertoires in COVID-19. Some clones are missing from TCRdb's copy, which holds only in-frame ones; the method was immunoSEQ multiplex PCR. Here the sample spans 20,000 to 25,000 clones, 80% to 95% being singletons. The specimen was peripheral blood. These receptors came from a woman aged 70-85 years with active COVID-19.

This chain uses TRBV11-2 with TRBJ2-7; 7 positions match TRBD1. The V gene end was trimmed by 5 bases and the J gene end by 0 bases; junction bases not matched to a gene: 10. The CDR3 has 16 amino acids. Germline V gene lookup returns CDR1 SGHAT and CDR2 FQNNGV. Here the CDR3 DNA reads TGTGCCAGCAGCGTTACTACAGGGGCTTTCTCCTACGAGCAGTACTTC. Protein sequence: CASSVTTGAFSYEQYF. Filled out from reference TRBV11-2 and TRBJ2-7, the complete variable domain reads EAGVAQSPRYKIIEKRQSVAFWCNPISGHATLYWYQQILGQGPKLLIQFQNNGVVDDSQLPKDRFSAERLKGVDSTLKIQPAKLEDSAVYLCASSVTTGAFSYEQYFGPGTRLTVT.

This sequence joins TRBV6-5 and TRBJ2-5; maybe TRBD2 (6 bases). The V gene's germline CDR1 is MNHEY and CDR2 SVGAGI. Deletions cut 6 bases from V and 5 bases from J, with 19 bases between. The CDR3 totals 15 residues. This CDR3 reads CASREAAHGGETQYF. CDR3 sequence (DNA): TGTGCCAGCAGGGAGGCAGCCCACGGAGGGGAGACCCAGTACTTC.

The CDR3 region is CASSEAAGPRTTQYF. The CDR3 nucleotides read TGTGCCAGCAGTGAGGCAGCGGGTCCCCGGACCACGCAGTATTTT. The chain combines TRBV25-1 with TRBJ2-3; maybe TRBD2 (6 bases). Germline CDR1 is MGHDK and CDR2 is SYGVNS. This CDR3 has 15 residues. The V end was cut by 3 bases, the J end by 9 bases, with 19 bases between.

The chain joins TRBV21-1 to TRBJ2-7; the DNA was not compared with TRBD2, the D call given in the table. TRBV21-1 is noted as a pseudogene. The CDR3 covers 11 residues. CDR3 sequence (DNA): TGTGCCAGCAGCAAAGTTAACGAGCAGTACTTC. This gives the protein CASSKVNEQYF.

The CDR3 DNA is TGTGCCAGCAGATTTAGCACCGGGGAGCTGTTTTTT. Residues: CASRFSTGELFF. This sequence joins TRBV27 and TRBJ2-2; D is unresolved. The germline V gene encodes CDR1 MNHEY and CDR2 SMNVEV (reference sequence). The V end lost 6 bases, the J end lost 4 bases, and 6 bases lay between the germline ends. The CDR3 is made up of 12 amino acids.

The rearrangement uses TRBV24-1 and TRBJ2-7; 8 nucleotides agree with TRBD2. Germline V gives CDR1 KGHDR, CDR2 SFDVKD. The CDR3 length is 15 residues. With V trimmed by 3 bases and J by 0 bases, 3 bases remained unmatched. The CDR3 spells CATSDSGRASYEQYF. CDR3 sequence (DNA): TGTGCCACCAGTGATAGCGGGAGAGCCTCCTACGAGCAGTACTTC.

CDR3 in DNA: TGCGCCAGCAGTAACGGACATGGTCAGCCCCAGCATTTT. Its translation is CASSNGHGQPQHF. The chain couples TRBV10-2 to TRBJ1-5; possibly TRBD1 for D (5 bases). The V end lost 5 bases, the J end lost 6 bases, and 11 bases lay between the germline ends. CDR1 and CDR2 from the germline V gene are WSHSY and SAAADI. The CDR3 extends over 13 amino acids.

The gene calls are TRBV4-1 and TRBJ1-5, with D uncertain. V was clipped by 0 bases and J by 1 base, with 16 bases between them. Germline V gives CDR1 MGHRA, CDR2 YSYEKL. The CDR3 is 18 amino acids. This CDR3 is CASSQDPRGGRSNQPQHF. CDR3 sequence (DNA): TGCGCCAGCAGCCAAGACCCCCGGGGAGGGCGGAGCAATCAGCCCCAGCATTTT.

The DNA of the CDR3 is TGTGCCAGCAGCCAAGGAGTCGAAAACATTCAGTACTTC. This encodes CASSQGVENIQYF. The chain employs TRBV3-1 (or the pseudogene TRBV3-2) and TRBJ2-4; D is ambiguous. This CDR3 is 13 amino acids long. Germline-derived CDR1 and CDR2 are LGHDT and YNNKEL (reference sequence). V shed 1 base and J shed 5 bases, with 6 bases lying between them.

This sequence joins TRBV18 and TRBJ1-2; perhaps TRBD1 as D (6 bases). This CDR3 region has 15 residues. Trimming pared 2 bases from V and 3 bases from J, leaving 13 bases between. The germline gives CDR1 KGHSH, CDR2 LQKENI. The CDR3 coding sequence is TGTGCCAGCTCACCAGGTTGGGACACAGACTATGGCTACACCTTC. It specifies CASSPGWDTDYGYTF.

The CDR3 reads CASSNSGLAGLNEQFF. CDR3 sequence (DNA): TGTGCCAGTAGCAACTCGGGACTAGCGGGACTCAATGAGCAGTTCTTC. This chain connects TRBV19 to TRBJ2-1; 13 bases match TRBD2. The germline CDR1 and CDR2 sequences are LNHDA and SQIVND (reference sequence). Losses at the gene ends were 6 bases for V and 6 bases for J; bases not matched to a gene: 8. The CDR3 extends over 16 amino acids.

The rearrangement uses TRBV28 and TRBJ2-7; maybe TRBD2 (6 bases). V was shortened by 3 bases and J by 2 bases, with 11 bases between the two germline ends. Looked up from germline, CDR1 is MDHEN and CDR2 is SYDVKM. The CDR3 contains 14 residues. CDR3 in amino acids: CASSFGGFTYEQYF. Here the CDR3 DNA reads TGTGCCAGCAGTTTCGGGGGATTTACCTACGAGCAGTACTTC.

The chain is built from TRBV28 and TRBJ2-2; D is uncertain. CDR1 is MDHEN and CDR2 is SYDVKM in the germline V gene. CDR3 length equals 13 residues. Trimming removed 7 bases at V and 4 bases at J, with 10 bases between. CDR3 coding DNA: TGTGCCAGCACCTCCCGTTCCACCGGGGAGCTGTTTTTT. Translating gives CASTSRSTGELFF. Together with reference TRBV28 and TRBJ2-2, the CDR3 gives the full variable domain: DVKVTQSSRYLVKRTGEKVFLECVQDMDHENMFWYRQDPGLGLRLIYFSYDVKMKEKGDIPEGYSVSREKKERFSLILESASTNQTSMYLCASTSRSTGELFFGEGSRLTVL.

This clone has just a few counts. CDR3 region: CARSIPGHNTGELFF. The CDR3 coding sequence is TGTGCCAGAAGCATACCGGGACATAACACCGGGGAGCTGTTTTTT. The chain is built from TRBV5-3 and TRBJ2-2; D perhaps matches TRBD1 (6 bases). TRBV5-3 is an ORF, with its function uncertain. The ends were cut back, 4 bases at V and 2 bases at J, with 12 bases in the middle. The CDR3 totals 15 residues.

This chain joins TRBV4-1 and TRBJ1-1, with D perhaps TRBD1 (6 bases). Germline V CDR1 and CDR2: MGHRA, YSYEKL. V was cut by 0 bases and J by 5 bases, with 16 bases left in between. This CDR3 region has 16 residues. CDR3 sequence: CASSQDWRQVGTEAFF. As DNA, the CDR3 is TGCGCCAGCAGCCAAGATTGGAGACAGGTAGGGACTGAAGCTTTCTTT.

V usage is TRBV5-1 and J usage is TRBJ1-6; 12 nucleotides agree with TRBD1. The CDR3 has 16 amino acids. Germline CDR1 reads SGHRS; CDR2 reads YFSETQ. Losses at the gene ends were 5 bases for V and 6 bases for J; bases not matched to a gene: 6. This CDR3 reads CASSPGTGGGNSPLHF. The CDR3 DNA sequence: TGCGCCAGCAGTCCCGGGACAGGGGGCGGTAATTCACCCCTCCACTTT.

A note on this clone: Distinct nucleotide sequences in the sample also encode this CDR3. The chain recombines TRBV19 with TRBJ2-7; 10 nucleotides agree with TRBD1. The CDR3 covers 15 residues. V dropped 4 bases and J dropped 3; count of bases not matched to a gene: 6. Germline V gene lookup returns CDR1 LNHDA and CDR2 SQIVND (reference sequence). The CDR3 DNA follows: TGTGCCAGTAGTAGACGGGACAGGGGTAACTACGAGCAGTACTTC. It yields the protein CASSRRDRGNYEQYF.

V is TRBV10-3 and J is TRBJ2-5, with 7 nucleotides matching TRBD2. Germline CDR1 and CDR2: ENHRY and SYGVKD. This CDR3 is 13 amino acids long. The J segment lost 5 bases and the V segment lost 7 bases, leaving 7 bases of the junction unmatched. The CDR3 loop reads CAITQREGETQYF. In DNA form, the CDR3 reads TGTGCCATCACCCAAAGGGAGGGGGAGACCCAGTACTTC.

Here the CDR3 DNA reads TGTGCCTGGGATAGCGGGGCCAATTTATTTGGAAACACCATATATTTT. It codes for CAWDSGANLFGNTIYF. The chain recombines TRBV30 with TRBJ1-3, with D possibly matching TRBD1 (5 bases). Trimming left V 5 bases short and J 3 bases short, with 20 bases between. This CDR3 spans 16 amino acids. Germline assignment: CDR1 GTSNPN and CDR2 SVGIG (reference sequence).

This clone has more than one count but fewer than ten. J is TRBJ1-5 and V is TRBV5-1; D gene ambiguous. The germline gives CDR1 SGHRS, CDR2 YFSETQ. Trimming took off 2 bases at V and 0 bases at J, with 12 bases between the two ends. The CDR3 has 16 amino acids. The CDR3 DNA sequence: TGCGCCAGCAGCTTCGGAGGACCGAATAGCAATCAGCCCCAGCATTTT. It encodes CASSFGGPNSNQPQHF.

This clone was recorded only once. The chain recombines TRBV9 with TRBJ2-2, with no clear D. Germline values: CDR1 SGDLS, CDR2 YYNGEE. The CDR3 length is 14 residues. The V and J ends lost 0 bases and 2 bases respectively, with 5 bases between them. The CDR3 sequence: CASSVGLNTGELFF. CDR3 nucleotide sequence: TGTGCCAGCAGCGTAGGACTTAACACCGGGGAGCTGTTTTTT. The full variable domain, its missing parts supplied by reference TRBV9 and TRBJ2-2, is DSGVTQTPKHLITATGQRVTLRCSPRSGDLSVYWYQQSLDQGLQFLIQYYNGEERAKGNILERFSAQQFPDLHSELNLSSLELGDSALYFCASSVGLNTGELFFGEGSRLTVL.

The rearrangement joins TRBV28 to TRBJ2-1; D perhaps matches TRBD1 (6 bases). Trimming pared 6 bases from V and 1 base from J, leaving 13 bases between. CDR3 size: 15 residues. Germline V gene sequence: CDR1 MDHEN, CDR2 SYDVKM. CDR3 bases: TGTGCCAGCAGGCGACCAGGGGATTCCTACAATGAGCAGTTCTTC. Translated, it gives CASRRPGDSYNEQFF.

V is TRBV28 and J is TRBJ2-3; D possibly corresponds to TRBD2 (6 bases). Germline CDR1 MDHEN, CDR2 SYDVKM. CDR3 length: 15 residues. V was trimmed by 3 bases and J by 0 bases, leaving 10 bases between them. For the CDR3, the DNA is TGTGCCAGCAGTTTGGCGGGATCCAGCACAGATACGCAGTATTTT. It yields the protein CASSLAGSSTDTQYF.

This clone was detected only a few times. The rearrangement links TRBV10-2 to TRBJ2-2; unclear D gene. The V and J ends lost 2 bases and 1 base respectively, with 8 bases between them. There are 15 residues in the CDR3. Germline CDR1 is WSHSY and CDR2 is SAAADI. CDR3 nucleotides: TGCGCCAGCAGTGAGACAGACAAGAACACCGGGGAGCTGTTTTTT. Protein sequence: CASSETDKNTGELFF.